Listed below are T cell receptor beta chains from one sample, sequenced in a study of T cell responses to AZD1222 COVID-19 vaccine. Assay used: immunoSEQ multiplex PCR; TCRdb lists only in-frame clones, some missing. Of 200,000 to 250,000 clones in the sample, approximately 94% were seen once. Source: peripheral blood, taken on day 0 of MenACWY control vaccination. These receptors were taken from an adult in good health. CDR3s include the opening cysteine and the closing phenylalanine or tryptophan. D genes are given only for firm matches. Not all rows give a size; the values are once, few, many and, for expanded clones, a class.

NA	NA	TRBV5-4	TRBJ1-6	CASRMEGGSPLHF	TGTGCCAGCAGGATGGAGGGGGGTTCACCCCTCCACTTT
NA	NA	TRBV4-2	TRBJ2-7	CASSQADSYEQYF	TGTGCCAGCAGCCAGGCGGACAGCTACGAGCAGTACTTC
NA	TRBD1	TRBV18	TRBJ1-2	CASSPSNADRVYTF	TGTGCCAGCTCACCCTCTAACGCGGACAGGGTCTACACCTTC
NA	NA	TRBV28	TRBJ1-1	CASSLMSVGEAFF	TGTGCCAGCAGTTTAATGTCGGTCGGTGAAGCTTTCTTT
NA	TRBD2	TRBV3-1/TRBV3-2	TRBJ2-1	CASSQEELAGGVLDEQFF	TGTGCCAGCAGCCAAGAGGAGCTAGCGGGGGGTGTATTGGATGAGCAGTTCTTC
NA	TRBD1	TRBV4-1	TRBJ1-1	CASSPRPQGSSEAFF	TGCGCCAGCAGCCCTAGGCCACAGGGGAGTAGTGAAGCTTTCTTT
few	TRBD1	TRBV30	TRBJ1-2	CAWSPGQGLGGYTF	TGTGCCTGGTCACCGGGACAGGGTTTGGGAGGCTACACCTTC
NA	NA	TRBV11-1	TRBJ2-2	CASSPRRGQYGELFF	TGTGCCAGCAGCCCCCGTAGGGGCCAGTACGGGGAGCTGTTTTTT
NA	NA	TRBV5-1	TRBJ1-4	CASSRDGPLEKLFF	TGCGCCAGCAGCCGCGACGGTCCTTTGGAAAAACTGTTTTTT
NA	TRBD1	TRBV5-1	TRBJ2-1	CASSLGQGAVGEQFF	TGCGCCAGCAGCTTGGGACAGGGGGCAGTCGGTGAGCAGTTCTTC
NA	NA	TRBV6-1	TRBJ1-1	CASSEGGVGTEAFF	TGTGCCAGCAGTGAAGGAGGGGTGGGCACTGAAGCTTTCTTT
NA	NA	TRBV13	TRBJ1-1	CASSEGVGAVEAFF	TGTGCCAGCAGCGAGGGTGTGGGGGCCGTTGAAGCTTTCTTT
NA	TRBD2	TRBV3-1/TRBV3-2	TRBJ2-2	CASSQTGLAIGELFF	TGTGCCAGCAGCCAAACAGGACTAGCGATCGGGGAGCTGTTTTTT
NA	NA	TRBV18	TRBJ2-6	CASSPPGSLGANVLTF	TGTGCCAGCTCACCACCTGGGAGTTTGGGGGCCAACGTCCTGACTTTC
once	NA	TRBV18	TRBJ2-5	CASSPSISTETQYF	TGTGCCAGCTCACCAAGTATTTCGACCGAGACCCAGTACTTC
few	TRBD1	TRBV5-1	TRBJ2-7	CASSLGTGAYEQYF	TGCGCCAGCAGCTTGGGGACAGGGGCCTACGAGCAGTACTTC
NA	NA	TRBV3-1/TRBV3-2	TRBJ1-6	CASSPQTTGYNSPLHF	TGTGCCAGCAGCCCCCAGACGACCGGCTATAATTCACCCCTCCACTTT
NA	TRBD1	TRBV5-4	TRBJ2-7	CASSLSGTGEYEQYF	TGTGCCAGCAGCCTGAGTGGGACAGGAGAATACGAGCAGTACTTC
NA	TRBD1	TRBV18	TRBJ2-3	CASSLDRGTDTQYF	TGTGCCAGCTCCCTTGACAGGGGAACAGATACGCAGTATTTT
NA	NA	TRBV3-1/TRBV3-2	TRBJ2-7	CASSRGEADYEQYF	TGTGCCAGCAGCCGGGGTGAGGCAGACTACGAGCAGTACTTC
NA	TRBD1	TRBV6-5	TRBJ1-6	CASSYSSGQGNSPLHF	TGTGCCAGCAGTTACTCGAGTGGACAGGGGAATTCACCCCTCCACTTT
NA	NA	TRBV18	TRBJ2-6	CASSPPGSLGANVLTF	TGTGCCAGCTCACCACCCGGCAGTCTAGGGGCCAACGTCCTGACTTTC
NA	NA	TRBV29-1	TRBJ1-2	CSVGGPKGYTF	TGCAGCGTTGGGGGTCCTAAAGGGTACACCTTC
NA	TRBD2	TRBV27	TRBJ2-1	CASSFRREGEQFF	TGTGCCAGCAGTTTTAGGCGGGAGGGGGAGCAGTTCTTC